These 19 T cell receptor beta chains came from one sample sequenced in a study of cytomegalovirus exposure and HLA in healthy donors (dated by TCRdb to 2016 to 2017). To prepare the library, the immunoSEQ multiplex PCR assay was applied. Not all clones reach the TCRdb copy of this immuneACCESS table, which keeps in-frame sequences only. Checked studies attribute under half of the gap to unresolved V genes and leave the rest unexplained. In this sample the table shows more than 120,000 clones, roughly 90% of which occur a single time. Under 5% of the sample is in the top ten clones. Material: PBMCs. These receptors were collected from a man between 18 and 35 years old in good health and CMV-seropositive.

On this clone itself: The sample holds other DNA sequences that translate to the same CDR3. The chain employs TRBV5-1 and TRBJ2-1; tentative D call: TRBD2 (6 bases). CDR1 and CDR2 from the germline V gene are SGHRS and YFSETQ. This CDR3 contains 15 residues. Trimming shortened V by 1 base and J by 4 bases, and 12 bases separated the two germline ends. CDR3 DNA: TGCGCCAGCAGCTTGACGGGAGAGCGATACAATGAGCAGTTCTTC. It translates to CASSLTGERYNEQFF.

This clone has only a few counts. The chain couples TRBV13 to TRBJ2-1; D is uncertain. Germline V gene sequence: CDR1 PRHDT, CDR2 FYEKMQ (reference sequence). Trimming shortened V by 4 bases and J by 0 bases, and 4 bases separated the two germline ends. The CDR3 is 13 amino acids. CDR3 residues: CASSSSSYNEQFF. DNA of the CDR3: TGTGCCAGCAGCTCGAGCTCCTACAATGAGCAGTTCTTC.

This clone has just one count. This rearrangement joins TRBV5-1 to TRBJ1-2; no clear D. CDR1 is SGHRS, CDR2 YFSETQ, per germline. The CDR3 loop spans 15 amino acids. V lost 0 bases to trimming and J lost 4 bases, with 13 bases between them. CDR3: CASSLAPGEGYGYTF. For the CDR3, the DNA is TGCGCCAGCAGCTTGGCCCCGGGAGAGGGCTATGGCTACACCTTC.

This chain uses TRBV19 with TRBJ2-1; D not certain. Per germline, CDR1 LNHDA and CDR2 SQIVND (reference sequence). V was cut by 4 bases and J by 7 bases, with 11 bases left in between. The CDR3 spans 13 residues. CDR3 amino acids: CASSNRRTNEQFF. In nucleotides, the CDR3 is TGTGCCAGTAGTAATCGGAGAACGAATGAGCAGTTCTTC.

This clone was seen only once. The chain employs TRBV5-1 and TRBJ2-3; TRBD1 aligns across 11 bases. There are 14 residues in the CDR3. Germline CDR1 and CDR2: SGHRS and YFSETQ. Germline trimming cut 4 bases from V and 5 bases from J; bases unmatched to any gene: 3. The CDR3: CASSRTGGLDTQYF. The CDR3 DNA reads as TGCGCCAGCAGCCGGACAGGGGGCCTAGATACGCAGTATTTT.

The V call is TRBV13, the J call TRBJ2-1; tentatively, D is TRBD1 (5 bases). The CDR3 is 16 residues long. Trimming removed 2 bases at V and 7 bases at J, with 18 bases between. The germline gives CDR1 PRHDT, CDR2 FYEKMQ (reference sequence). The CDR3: CASSLQTGPRVNEQFF. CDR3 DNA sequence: TGTGCCAGCAGCTTACAAACGGGCCCCAGGGTGAATGAGCAGTTCTTC.

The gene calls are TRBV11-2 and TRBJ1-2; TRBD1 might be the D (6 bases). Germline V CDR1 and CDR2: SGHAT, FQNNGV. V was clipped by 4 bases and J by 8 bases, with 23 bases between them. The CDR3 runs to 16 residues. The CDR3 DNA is TGTGCCAGCAGCTCACTCCAGACAGGCCTCGGTGAGGGCTACACCTTC. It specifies CASSSLQTGLGEGYTF.

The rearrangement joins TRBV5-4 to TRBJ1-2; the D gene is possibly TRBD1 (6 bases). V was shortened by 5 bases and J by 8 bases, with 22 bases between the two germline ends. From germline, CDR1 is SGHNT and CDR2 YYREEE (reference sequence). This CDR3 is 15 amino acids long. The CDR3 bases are TGTGCCAGCAGTGACAAGCTCTCAGGGGCGCGAGGCTACACCTTC. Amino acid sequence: CASSDKLSGARGYTF.

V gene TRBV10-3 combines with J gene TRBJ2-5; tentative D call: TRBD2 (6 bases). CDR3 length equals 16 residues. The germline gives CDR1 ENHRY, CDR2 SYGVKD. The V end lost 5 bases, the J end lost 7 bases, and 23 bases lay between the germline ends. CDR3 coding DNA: TGTGCCATCAGTCCCGGAAACAGCGGGCCCCTGGGGACCCAGTACTTC. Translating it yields CAISPGNSGPLGTQYF.

In DNA, the CDR3 is TGTGCCAGCAGTGACACAGGGATTTACACCGGGGAGCTGTTTTTT. This gives the protein CASSDTGIYTGELFF. The V gene is TRBV2, the J gene TRBJ2-2, with D tentatively TRBD1 (6 bases). Per the germline V gene, CDR1 is SNHLY and CDR2 is FYNNEI. Trimming stripped 3 bases from V and 3 bases from J, with 11 bases between. This CDR3 has 15 residues.

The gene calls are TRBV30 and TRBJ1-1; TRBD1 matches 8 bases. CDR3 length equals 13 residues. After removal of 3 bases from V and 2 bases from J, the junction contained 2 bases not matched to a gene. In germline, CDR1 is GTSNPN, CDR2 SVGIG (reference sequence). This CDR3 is CAWSDRGNTEAFF. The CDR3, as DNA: TGTGCCTGGAGCGACAGGGGAAACACTGAAGCTTTCTTT.

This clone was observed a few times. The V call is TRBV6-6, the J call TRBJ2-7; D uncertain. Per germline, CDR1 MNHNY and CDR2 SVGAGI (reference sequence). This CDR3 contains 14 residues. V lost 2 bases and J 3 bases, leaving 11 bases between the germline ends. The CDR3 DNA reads TGTGCCAGCAGTTACGGCACCTTAAGCTACGAGCAGTACTTC. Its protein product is CASSYGTLSYEQYF.

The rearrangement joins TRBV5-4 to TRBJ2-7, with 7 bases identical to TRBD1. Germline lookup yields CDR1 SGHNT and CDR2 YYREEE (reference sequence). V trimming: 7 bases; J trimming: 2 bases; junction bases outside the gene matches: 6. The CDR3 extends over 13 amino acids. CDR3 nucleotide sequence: TGTGCCAGCGGCGTACAGGGGACCTACGAGCAGTACTTC. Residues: CASGVQGTYEQYF.

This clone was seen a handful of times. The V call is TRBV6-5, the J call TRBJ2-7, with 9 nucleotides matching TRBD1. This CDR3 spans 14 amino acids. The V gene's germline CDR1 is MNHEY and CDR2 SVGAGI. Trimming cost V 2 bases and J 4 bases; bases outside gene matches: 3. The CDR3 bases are TGTGCCAGCAGTTACGGGACAGGGAAGTACGAGCAGTACTTC. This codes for CASSYGTGKYEQYF.

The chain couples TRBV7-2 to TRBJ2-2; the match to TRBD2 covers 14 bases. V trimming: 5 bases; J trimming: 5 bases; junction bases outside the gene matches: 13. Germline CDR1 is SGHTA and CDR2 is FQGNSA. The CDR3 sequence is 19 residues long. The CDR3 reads CASSLRTSGRRGRTGELFF. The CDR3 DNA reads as TGTGCCAGCAGCCTTCGGACTAGCGGGAGGAGGGGGAGAACCGGGGAGCTGTTTTTT.

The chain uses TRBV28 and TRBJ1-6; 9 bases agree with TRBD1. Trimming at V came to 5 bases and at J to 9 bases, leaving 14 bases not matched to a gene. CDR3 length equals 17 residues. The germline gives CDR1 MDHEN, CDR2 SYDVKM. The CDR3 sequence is CASSTQRTGEISSPLHF. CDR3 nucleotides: TGTGCCAGCAGTACTCAACGGACAGGGGAGATTAGTTCACCCCTCCACTTT.

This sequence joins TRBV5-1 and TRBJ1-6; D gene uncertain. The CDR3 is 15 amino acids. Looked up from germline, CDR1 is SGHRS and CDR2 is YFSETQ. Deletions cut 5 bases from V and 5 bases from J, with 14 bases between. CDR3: CASSLGVRDNSPLHF. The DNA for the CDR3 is TGCGCCAGCAGTCTCGGGGTTAGGGATAATTCACCCCTCCACTTT.

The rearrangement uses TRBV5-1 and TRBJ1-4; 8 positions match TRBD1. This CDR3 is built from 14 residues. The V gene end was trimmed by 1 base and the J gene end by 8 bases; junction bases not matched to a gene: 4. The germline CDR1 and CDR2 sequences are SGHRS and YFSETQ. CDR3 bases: TGCGCCAGCAGCTTGACAGGGGGAGAAGAAAAACTGTTTTTT. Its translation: CASSLTGGEEKLFF. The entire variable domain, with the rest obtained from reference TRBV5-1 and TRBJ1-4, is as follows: KAGVTQTPRYLIKTRGQQVTLSCSPISGHRSVSWYQQTPGQGLQFLFEYFSETQRNKGNFPGRFSGRQFSNSRSEMNVSTLELGDSALYLCASSLTGGEEKLFFGSGTQLSVL.

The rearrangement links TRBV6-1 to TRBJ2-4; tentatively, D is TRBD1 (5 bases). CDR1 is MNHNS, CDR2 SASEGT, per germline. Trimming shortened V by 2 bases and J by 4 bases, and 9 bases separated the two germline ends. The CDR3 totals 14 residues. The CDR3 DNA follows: TGTGCCAGCAGTGAACCAGGGCTGAAAAACATTCAGTACTTC. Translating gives CASSEPGLKNIQYF.